This record concerns one T cell receptor (beta chain) sequence. The data originate from a study of blood T cell repertoires in COVID-19. Trimming cost V 4 bases and J 1 base, with 10 bases left between them. Germline V CDR1 and CDR2: LGHDT, YNNKEL (reference sequence). The CDR3 spans 15 residues. Libraries were prepared by immunoSEQ multiplex PCR; TCRdb keeps only in-frame clonotypes and omits some of them. The top ten hold approximately 23% of the sample, which has about 90,000 clones, 81% seen once. Sequencing was carried out using peripheral blood. The V gene is TRBV3-1 (or the pseudogene TRBV3-2), the J gene TRBJ2-2; D might be TRBD2 (5 bases). The TCR originated in an elderly man with active or convalescent COVID-19. The CDR3 coding sequence is TGTGCCAGCAGCCCGCGGGCGGGGAACACCGGGGAGCTGTTTTTT. Residues: CASSPRAGNTGELFF.